Presented here are 13 T cell receptor beta chains from one specimen sequenced in a study of blood T cells in healthy people across ages. With a J-beta primer mix and a sample-barcoded 5' primer, a second PCR ran 7 to 11 cycles. Using its own MiXCR run on the 5' RACE reads, TCRdb lists one record per CDR3 protein. The sample has around 1.7 million distinct CDR3 sequences, 28% seen once. Sequences were obtained from blood. The receptor set was obtained from a woman aged 30 to 39 in good health.

This clonotype was recorded a few times. The rearrangement joins TRBV7-9 to TRBJ2-4; D may be TRBD2 (6 bases). Trimming cost V 5 bases and J 2 bases, with 13 bases left between them. The CDR3 spans 15 residues. In germline, CDR1 is SEHNR, CDR2 FQNEAQ (reference sequence). For the CDR3, the DNA is TGTGCCAGCAGCCCACTAGCCGAGACCAAAAACATTCAGTACTTC. Encoded protein: CASSPLAETKNIQYF.

The chain links TRBV27 to TRBJ2-1; D gene unclear. Germline CDR1 MNHEY, CDR2 SMNVEV (reference sequence). V lost 2 bases to trimming and J lost 6 bases, with 8 bases between them. CDR3 size: 13 residues. This CDR3 reads CASSLTAFNEQFF. The CDR3 coding sequence is TGTGCCAGCAGTTTAACGGCTTTCAATGAGCAGTTCTTC.

This clonotype was counted a single time. The V call is TRBV4-3, the J call TRBJ1-1; TRBD1 is a possible D gene (5 bases). The CDR3 runs 13 residues. CDR1 is LGHNA and CDR2 is YSLEER in the germline V gene. Trimming removed 0 bases at V and 7 bases at J, with 9 bases between. The CDR3 DNA reads TGCGCCAGCAGCCAAGATTTAACAGGTGAAGCTTTCTTT. It yields the protein CASSQDLTGEAFF.

This clonotype was picked up many times. The CDR3, as DNA: TGTGCCAGCAGCCTATCGGGACTAGCGGGAGGCCATCCCTCCTACGAGCAGTACTTC. Amino acids: CASSLSGLAGGHPSYEQYF. The rearrangement links TRBV7-9 to TRBJ2-7; 15 nucleotides agree with TRBD2. The V segment lost 5 bases and the J segment 0 bases; nucleotides outside the gene matches: 11. The CDR3 loop spans 19 amino acids. The germline gives CDR1 SEHNR, CDR2 FQNEAQ (reference sequence).

J is TRBJ2-4 and V is TRBV7-6; D is unclear. CDR1 is SGHVS, CDR2 FNYEAQ, per germline. The CDR3 is 16 amino acids. V shed 5 bases and J shed 0 bases, with 14 bases lying between them. CDR3 DNA sequence: TGTGCCAGCAGCGACCCGCTTAAGGGAGCCAAAAACATTCAGTACTTC. Its translation is CASSDPLKGAKNIQYF. Full variable domain (remainder filled in from reference TRBV7-6 and TRBJ2-4): GAGVSQSPRYKVTKRGQDVALRCDPISGHVSLYWYRQALGQGPEFLTYFNYEAQQDKSGLPNDRFSAERPEGSISTLTIQRTEQRDSAMYRCASSDPLKGAKNIQYFGAGTRLSVL.

The V and J genes are TRBV10-3 and TRBJ1-2; 9 bases map to TRBD1. Germline loops: CDR1 ENHRY, CDR2 SYGVKD. V was pared by 5 bases and J by 7 bases, with 8 bases of the junction left unmatched. The CDR3 extends over 14 amino acids. The CDR3 DNA is TGTGCCATCAGTTACCTGGACAGGGGAGGTGGCTACACCTTC. Its protein is CAISYLDRGGGYTF.

The rearrangement links TRBV4-3 to TRBJ2-3; the D is unclear. Trimming removed 1 base at V and 1 base at J, with 6 bases between. CDR1 is LGHNA, CDR2 YSLEER, per germline. The CDR3 spans 14 residues. CDR3 nucleotides: TGCGCCAGCAGCCAAGTACAGCGCACAGATACGCAGTATTTT. It is translated as CASSQVQRTDTQYF.

At least ten counts were recorded for this clonotype. The chain links TRBV29-1 to TRBJ2-5; TRBD2 is a possible D gene (5 bases). V shed 6 bases and J shed 7 bases, with 15 bases lying between them. In germline, CDR1 is SQVTM, CDR2 ANQGSEA. The CDR3 is 12 amino acids. CDR3 nucleotides: TGCAGCGTACGGACTGCTCTAACGACCCAGTACTTC. This encodes CSVRTALTTQYF.

J is TRBJ1-4 and V is TRBV15, with no clear D. The CDR3 length is 14 residues. Germline CDR1 reads LNHNV; CDR2 reads YYDKDF (reference sequence). The V gene lost 0 bases and the J gene lost 8 bases, with 10 bases spanning the gap. CDR3 DNA sequence: TGTGCCACCAGCAGAGATGTGGTGGCGGAAAAACTGTTTTTT. It encodes CATSRDVVAEKLFF. Using reference TRBV15 and TRBJ1-4 for the parts outside the CDR3, the full variable domain is DAMVIQNPRYQVTQFGKPVTLSCSQTLNHNVMYWYQQKSSQAPKLLFHYYDKDFNNEADTPDNFQSRRPNTSFCFLDIRSPGLGDTAMYLCATSRDVVAEKLFFGSGTQLSVL.

The V call is TRBV5-4, the J call TRBJ1-2; tentatively, D is TRBD1 (5 bases). Per the germline V gene, CDR1 is SGHNT and CDR2 is YYREEE (reference sequence). This CDR3 contains 15 residues. V was clipped by 6 bases and J by 2 bases, with 17 bases between them. Here the CDR3 DNA reads TGTGCCAGCACCCTATGGGACGCCGTCAACTATGGCTACACCTTC. Its protein is CASTLWDAVNYGYTF.

This clonotype was counted ten times or more. The gene calls are TRBV11-2 and TRBJ2-7; 10 bases map to TRBD1. Per germline, CDR1 SGHAT and CDR2 FQNNGV. V trimming: 4 bases; J trimming: 5 bases; junction bases outside the gene matches: 8. This CDR3 is 15 amino acids long. CDR3 region: CASSSWDRGGDEQYF. In DNA form, the CDR3 reads TGTGCCAGCAGCTCCTGGGACAGGGGAGGAGACGAGCAGTACTTC. Variable domain in full (rest from reference TRBV11-2 and TRBJ2-7): EAGVAQSPRYKIIEKRQSVAFWCNPISGHATLYWYQQILGQGPKLLIQFQNNGVVDDSQLPKDRFSAERLKGVDSTLKIQPAKLEDSAVYLCASSSWDRGGDEQYFGPGTRLTVT.

This clonotype was seen repeatedly, ten times or more. The gene calls are TRBV29-1 and TRBJ2-1; tentative D call: TRBD1 (6 bases). There are 14 residues in the CDR3. CDR1 is SQVTM and CDR2 is ANQGSEA in the germline V gene. Trimming shortened V by 7 bases and J by 7 bases, and 20 bases separated the two germline ends. CDR3 DNA: TGCAGCGGATCGTCCCCTACAGGGTTGAATGAGCAGTTCTTC. Encoded protein: CSGSSPTGLNEQFF.

CDR3 sequence: CSATRLAGGTDTQYF. DNA of the CDR3: TGCAGTGCTACTAGATTAGCGGGAGGCACAGATACGCAGTATTTT. The chain carries TRBV20-1 and TRBJ2-3, with TRBD2 identical over 9 bases. J was trimmed by 1 base and V by 4 bases; bases with no gene match: 6. Germline CDR1 and CDR2: DFQATT and SNEGSKA (reference sequence). CDR3 size: 15 residues.